This T cell receptor beta chain appears in the sequencing data of a study of vaccination effects on CD4 cells after COVID-19. CD4+ T cells were isolated after around ten days of culture. Participants got two doses of BNT162b2 or mRNA-1273 vaccine. In regard to this clone: As yet, its antigen is unknown.

Study findings and constraints: Common cold coronaviruses were cross-recognized by only 1 of 255 vaccine-induced clones in healthy vaccinees.

CDR3 length: 13 residues. V lost 2 bases, J lost 2 bases, and 7 bases lay in between. Germline CDR1 ENHRY, CDR2 SYGVKD. The protocol was immunoSEQ multiplex PCR, while the TCRdb copy is restricted to in-frame clones and leaves out a portion. There are approximately 30,000 clones in the sample; about 67% occur only once, and 15% lies in the top ten. The rearrangement joins TRBV10-3 to TRBJ2-7, with D perhaps being TRBD1 or TRBD2 (5 bases each). This receptor was taken from a human donor who received a COVID-19 vaccine. Sequences were derived from CD4+ T cells from PBMCs cultured without peptide, sampled after COVID-19 vaccination. DNA of the CDR3: TGTGCCATCAGTGAGCGGGGCCCCTACGAGCAGTACTTC. This codes for CAISERGPYEQYF.